One and the same sample provided the 7 T cell receptor beta chains below, sequenced in a study of T cell therapy after organ transplantation (dated by TCRdb to about 2019). The method behind the library was the immunoSEQ multiplex PCR assay. Sourced from immuneACCESS, this table was stored by TCRdb with only in-frame sequences that have V and J called. A share of the clones is absent; for the studies checked, an unresolved V gene accounts for under half, and the remainder has no known explanation. The sample includes approximately 20,000 clones, with around 80% observed a single time. The ten largest make up roughly a tenth of the sample. The antigens of these receptors remain unknown. The label giving this sample's time point can be read as: 4-8 weeks after completion of therapy. The source was CD8+ T cells from blood, collected after autologous CMV-specific T cell therapy. These receptors all come from a human patient who had received a solid organ transplant and had CMV disease. In patients who had a transplant, some T cells may come from the graft donor.

The gene calls are TRBV16 and TRBJ2-2; either TRBD1 or TRBD2 may fit D (5 bases each). CDR1 and CDR2 from the germline V gene are KGHSY and FQNENV. This CDR3 region has 15 residues. V gave up 2 bases and J gave up 7 bases, with 14 bases separating them. The CDR3 protein is CASSQHGGPNGELFF. As DNA, the CDR3 is TGTGCCAGCAGCCAACATGGGGGACCCAACGGGGAGCTGTTTTTT.

This sequence joins TRBV29-1 and TRBJ2-1; no reliable D call. Germline lookup yields CDR1 SQVTM and CDR2 ANQGSEA. The CDR3 is 11 residues long. V was trimmed by 5 bases and J by 4 bases, leaving 6 bases between them. Written as DNA, the CDR3 is TGCAGCGTTTCCGAGTACAATGAGCAGTTCTTC. Translated, it gives CSVSEYNEQFF.

The chain has TRBV27 and TRBJ1-4; D remains unclear. The CDR3 has 13 amino acids. Deletions cut 3 bases from V and 7 bases from J, with 9 bases between. Per the germline V gene, CDR1 is MNHEY and CDR2 is SMNVEV (reference sequence). CDR3 loop: CASSFTGVEKLFF. In DNA, the CDR3 is TGTGCCAGCAGTTTTACCGGTGTTGAAAAACTGTTTTTT. The full variable domain, completed using reference TRBV27 and TRBJ1-4, is EAQVTQNPRYLITVTGKKLTVTCSQNMNHEYMSWYRQDPGLGLRQIYYSMNVEVTDKGDVPEGYKVSRKEKRNFPLILESPSPNQTSLYFCASSFTGVEKLFFGSGTQLSVL.

The chain employs TRBV7-9 and TRBJ1-4; D may be TRBD1 (5 bases). V was clipped by 5 bases and J by 4 bases, with 11 bases between them. Germline CDR1 SEHNR, CDR2 FQNEAQ (reference sequence). The CDR3 loop spans 14 amino acids. The CDR3 bases are TGTGCCAGCAGCCGAGGGACGGGTAATGAAAAACTGTTTTTT. Its protein product is CASSRGTGNEKLFF.

The J gene is TRBJ2-5, the V gene TRBV27; no firm D call. V was shortened by 0 bases and J by 1 base, with 3 bases between the two germline ends. The germline gives CDR1 MNHEY, CDR2 SMNVEV (reference sequence). The CDR3 loop spans 13 amino acids. The CDR3 loop reads CASSLSIQETQYF. CDR3 nucleotide sequence: TGTGCCAGCAGTTTATCGATCCAAGAGACCCAGTACTTC.

The gene calls are TRBV7-3 and TRBJ2-1; 7 bases align to TRBD1. The J segment lost 7 bases and the V segment lost 1 base, leaving 7 bases of the junction unmatched. Germline V gene lookup returns CDR1 SGHTA and CDR2 FQGTGA. This CDR3 contains 15 residues. CDR3 amino acids: CASSLRHRGSNEQFF. The DNA of the CDR3 is TGTGCCAGCAGCTTAAGGCACAGGGGAAGTAATGAGCAGTTCTTC.

This clone has more than one count but fewer than ten. This chain joins TRBV29-1 and TRBJ2-1; D tentatively fits TRBD1 or TRBD2 (5 bases each). The CDR3 has 15 residues. Germline values: CDR1 SQVTM, CDR2 ANQGSEA. V shed 3 bases and J shed 3 bases, with 15 bases lying between them. This chain's CDR3 is CSVDPGTTRYNEQFF. The CDR3 region has the DNA TGCAGCGTTGACCCGGGGACGACCCGCTACAATGAGCAGTTCTTC.